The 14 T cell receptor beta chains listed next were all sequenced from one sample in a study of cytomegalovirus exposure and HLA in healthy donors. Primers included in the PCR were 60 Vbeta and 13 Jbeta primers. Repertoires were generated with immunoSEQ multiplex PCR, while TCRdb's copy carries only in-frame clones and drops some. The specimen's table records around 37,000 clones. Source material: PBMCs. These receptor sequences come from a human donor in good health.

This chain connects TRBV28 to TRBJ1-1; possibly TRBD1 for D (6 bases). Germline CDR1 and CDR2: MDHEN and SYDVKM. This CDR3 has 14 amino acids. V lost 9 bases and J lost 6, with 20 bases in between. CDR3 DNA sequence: TGTGCCAGTCCCCCCTCTTACAGGGTTGCTGAAGCTTTCTTT. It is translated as CASPPSYRVAEAFF.

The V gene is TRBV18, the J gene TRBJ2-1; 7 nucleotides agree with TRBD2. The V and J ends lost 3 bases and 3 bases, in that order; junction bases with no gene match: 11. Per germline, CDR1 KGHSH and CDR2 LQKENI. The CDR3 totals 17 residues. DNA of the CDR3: TGTGCCAGCTCACCGCCCCTGTCTGGCGGGGGCTACAATGAGCAGTTCTTC. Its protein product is CASSPPLSGGGYNEQFF.

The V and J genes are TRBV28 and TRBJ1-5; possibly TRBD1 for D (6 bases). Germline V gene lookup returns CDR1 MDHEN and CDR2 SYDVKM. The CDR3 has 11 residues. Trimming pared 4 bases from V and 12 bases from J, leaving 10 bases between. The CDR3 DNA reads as TGTGCCAGCAGTTCCCGGGACAACCAGCATTTT. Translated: CASSSRDNQHF. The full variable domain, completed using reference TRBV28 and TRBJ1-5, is DVKVTQSSRYLVKRTGEKVFLECVQDMDHENMFWYRQDPGLGLRLIYFSYDVKMKEKGDIPEGYSVSREKKERFSLILESASTNQTSMYLCASSSRDNQHFGDGTRLSIL.

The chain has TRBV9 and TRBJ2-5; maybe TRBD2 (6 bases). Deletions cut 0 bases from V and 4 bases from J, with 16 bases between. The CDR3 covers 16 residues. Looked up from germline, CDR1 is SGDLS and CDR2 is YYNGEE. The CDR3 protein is CASSVGGSSRGETQYF. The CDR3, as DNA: TGTGCCAGCAGCGTAGGCGGCAGTTCGCGGGGAGAGACCCAGTACTTC.

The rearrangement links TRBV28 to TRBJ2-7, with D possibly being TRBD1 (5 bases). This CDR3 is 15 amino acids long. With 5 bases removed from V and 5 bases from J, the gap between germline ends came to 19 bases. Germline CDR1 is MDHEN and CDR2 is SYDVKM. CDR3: CASSPRFRTFHEQYF. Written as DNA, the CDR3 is TGTGCCAGCAGTCCCCGTTTCAGGACATTTCACGAGCAGTACTTC.

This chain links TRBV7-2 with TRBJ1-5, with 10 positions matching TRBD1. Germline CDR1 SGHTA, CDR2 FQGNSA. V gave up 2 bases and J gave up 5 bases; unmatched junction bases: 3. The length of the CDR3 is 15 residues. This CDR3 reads CASSLWTGGYQPQHF. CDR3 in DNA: TGTGCCAGCAGCTTATGGACAGGGGGGTATCAGCCCCAGCATTTT.

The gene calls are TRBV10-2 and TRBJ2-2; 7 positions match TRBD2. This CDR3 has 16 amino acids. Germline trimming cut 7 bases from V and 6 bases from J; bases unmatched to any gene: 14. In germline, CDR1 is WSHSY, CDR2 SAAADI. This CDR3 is CASNTVGLAVAGELFF. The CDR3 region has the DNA TGCGCCAGCAACACCGTCGGGCTAGCGGTCGCCGGGGAGCTGTTTTTT.

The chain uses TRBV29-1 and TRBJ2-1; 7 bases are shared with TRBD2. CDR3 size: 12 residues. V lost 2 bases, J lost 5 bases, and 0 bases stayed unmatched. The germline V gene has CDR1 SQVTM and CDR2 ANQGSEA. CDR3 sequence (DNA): TGCAGCGTTGAACGGGGGGACAATGAGCAGTTCTTC. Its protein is CSVERGDNEQFF.

The CDR3 coding sequence is TGTGCCAGCAGTTACGCGGTAGGTAGCAATCAGCCCCAGCATTTT. Translating gives CASSYAVGSNQPQHF. The V gene is TRBV6-5, the J gene TRBJ1-5, with unresolved D. The CDR3 totals 15 residues. Trimming took off 2 bases at V and 0 bases at J, with 8 bases between the two ends. Germline lookup yields CDR1 MNHEY and CDR2 SVGAGI.

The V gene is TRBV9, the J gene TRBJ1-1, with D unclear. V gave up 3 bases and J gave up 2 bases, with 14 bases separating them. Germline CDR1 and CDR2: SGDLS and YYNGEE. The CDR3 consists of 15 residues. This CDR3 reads CASSASGSINTEAFF. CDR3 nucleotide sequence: TGTGCCAGCAGCGCCTCCGGGTCAATCAACACTGAAGCTTTCTTT.

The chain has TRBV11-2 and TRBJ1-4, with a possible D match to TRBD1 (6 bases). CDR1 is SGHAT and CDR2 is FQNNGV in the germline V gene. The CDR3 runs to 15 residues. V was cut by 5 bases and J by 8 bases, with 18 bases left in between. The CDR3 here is CASSPGRGIREKLFF. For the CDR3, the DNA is TGTGCCAGCAGCCCTGGCAGGGGCATAAGGGAAAAACTGTTTTTT.

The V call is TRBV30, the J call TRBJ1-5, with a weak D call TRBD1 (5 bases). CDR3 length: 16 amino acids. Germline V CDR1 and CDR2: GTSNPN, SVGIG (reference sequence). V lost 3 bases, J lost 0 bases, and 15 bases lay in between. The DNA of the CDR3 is TGTGCCTGGAGAACTAAGGACGGACATAGCAATCAGCCCCAGCATTTT. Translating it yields CAWRTKDGHSNQPQHF.

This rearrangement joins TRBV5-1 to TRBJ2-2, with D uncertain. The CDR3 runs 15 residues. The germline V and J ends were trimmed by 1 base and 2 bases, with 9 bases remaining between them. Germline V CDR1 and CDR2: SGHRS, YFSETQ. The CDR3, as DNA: TGCGCCAGCAGCTTGTTTCGTAGCAACACCGGGGAGCTGTTTTTT. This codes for CASSLFRSNTGELFF.

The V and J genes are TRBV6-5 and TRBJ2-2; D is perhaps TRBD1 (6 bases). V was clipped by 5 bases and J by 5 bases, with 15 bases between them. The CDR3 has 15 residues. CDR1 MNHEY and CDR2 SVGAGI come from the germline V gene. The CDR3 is CASSPSQGWTGELFF. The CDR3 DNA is TGTGCCAGCAGTCCCAGTCAGGGGTGGACCGGGGAGCTGTTTTTT.